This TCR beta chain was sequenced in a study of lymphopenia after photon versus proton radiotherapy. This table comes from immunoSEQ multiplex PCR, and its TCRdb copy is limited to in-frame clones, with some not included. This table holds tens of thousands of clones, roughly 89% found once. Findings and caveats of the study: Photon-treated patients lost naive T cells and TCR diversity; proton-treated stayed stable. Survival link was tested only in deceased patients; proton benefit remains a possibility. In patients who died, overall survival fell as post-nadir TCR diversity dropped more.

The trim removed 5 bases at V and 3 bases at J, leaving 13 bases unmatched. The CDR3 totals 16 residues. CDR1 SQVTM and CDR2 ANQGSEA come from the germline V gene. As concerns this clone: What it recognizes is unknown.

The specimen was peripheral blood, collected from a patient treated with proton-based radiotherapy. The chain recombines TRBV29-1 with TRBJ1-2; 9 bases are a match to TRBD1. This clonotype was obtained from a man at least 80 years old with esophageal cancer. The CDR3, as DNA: TGCAGCGTTTCAGACAGGGGGAGGAAGACCGACTATGGCTACACCTTC. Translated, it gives CSVSDRGRKTDYGYTF.